This TCR beta chain was sequenced during a study of T cell repertoires in cytomegalovirus infection. Study details: Public TCR beta signature analysis indicated the presence of both CMV infection and matching HLA type.

This clonotype was recorded at least ten times. TCRdb ran MiXCR on the reads and lists one entry per CDR3 protein. The top ten hold 20% to 30% of the sample, which has 500,000 to 600,000 distinct CDR3 sequences, about 17% seen once. The specimen was CD8+ T cells from PBMCs. The receptor was derived from a human donor in good health (CMV status not recorded). Some clones in this sample may be carry-over from other donors' samples.

The CDR3 protein is CASSLDSGQETQYF. The CDR3 DNA reads as TGTGCCAGCAGCTTAGATTCAGGTCAAGAGACCCAGTACTTC. This rearrangement joins TRBV11-3 to TRBJ2-5; no clear D. CDR1 is SGHNT, CDR2 YENEEA, per germline. The CDR3 is 14 residues long. The V gene lost 0 bases and the J gene lost 2 bases, with 7 bases spanning the gap. Complete variable domain (other parts from reference TRBV11-3 and TRBJ2-5): EAGVVQSPRYKIIEKKQPVAFWCNPISGHNTLYWYLQNLGQGPELLIRYENEEAVDDSQLPKDRFSAERLKGVDSTLKIQPAELGDSAVYLCASSLDSGQETQYFGPGTRLLVL.